The 23 T cell receptor beta chains in this list originate from one sample, sequenced in a study of cytomegalovirus exposure and HLA in healthy donors. 13 Jbeta primers and 60 Vbeta primers were used for the PCR. The repertoire was sequenced with immunoSEQ multiplex PCR; TCRdb's copy has only in-frame clones and lacks some. The table includes around 100,000 clones, 79% detected once. The sequenced material came from PBMCs. The receptors derive from a young woman in good health and CMV-seropositive.

V and J are TRBV30 and TRBJ2-7; D might be TRBD2 (5 bases). The length of the CDR3 is 12 residues. V was clipped by 2 bases and J by 3 bases, with 8 bases between them. Germline lookup yields CDR1 GTSNPN and CDR2 SVGIG (reference sequence). The CDR3 loop reads CAWSWGDYEQYF. DNA of the CDR3: TGTGCCTGGAGTTGGGGAGACTACGAGCAGTACTTC. The full variable domain, in which reference TRBV30 and TRBJ2-7 provide the parts outside the CDR3, is SQTIHQWPATLVQPVGSPLSLECTVEGTSNPNLYWYRQAAGRGLQLLFYSVGIGQISSEVPQNLSASRPQDRQFILSSKKLLLSDSGFYLCAWSWGDYEQYFGPGTRLTVT.

This sequence joins TRBV28 and TRBJ2-7; D perhaps matches TRBD1 (6 bases). In germline, CDR1 is MDHEN, CDR2 SYDVKM. CDR3 length: 15 amino acids. Trimming stripped 4 bases from V and 4 bases from J, with 17 bases between. The DNA for the CDR3 is TGTGCCAGCAGTTCCAGGGGATCGGTGGGTTACGAGCAGTACTTC. This encodes CASSSRGSVGYEQYF.

The rearrangement joins TRBV28 to TRBJ2-1; D might be TRBD1 (5 bases). Germline V lookup: CDR1 MDHEN, CDR2 SYDVKM. The CDR3 is made up of 16 amino acids. V was pared by 5 bases and J by 0 bases, with 14 bases between. CDR3 region: CASSAPGADSYNEQFF. The CDR3 region has the DNA TGTGCCAGCAGTGCCCCTGGGGCCGACTCCTACAATGAGCAGTTCTTC.

The rearrangement links TRBV30 to TRBJ2-1; 9 bases are shared with TRBD1. The CDR3 is 16 amino acids. The V gene's germline CDR1 is GTSNPN and CDR2 SVGIG (reference sequence). V shed 5 bases and J 4 bases; nucleotides not matched to a gene: 12. CDR3 protein: CAWEQPGQGTYNEQFF. CDR3 in DNA: TGTGCCTGGGAGCAACCGGGACAGGGCACGTACAATGAGCAGTTCTTC.

The chain employs TRBV19 and TRBJ1-2, with unresolved D. The V gene lost 4 bases and the J gene lost 5 bases, with 14 bases spanning the gap. Germline V gene sequence: CDR1 LNHDA, CDR2 SQIVND (reference sequence). The CDR3 sequence is 14 residues long. As DNA, the CDR3 is TGTGCCAGTAGTACCGAGTCGTTCCGATATGGCTACACCTTC. It codes for CASSTESFRYGYTF.

The rearrangement joins TRBV6-1 to TRBJ2-7; 10 nucleotides align to TRBD2. J lost 0 bases, V lost 8 bases, and 7 bases had no gene match. Germline assignment: CDR1 MNHNS and CDR2 SASEGT. The CDR3 totals 15 residues. The CDR3 protein is CASGGLAVSSYEQYF. The CDR3 DNA reads TGTGCCAGCGGAGGACTAGCGGTAAGCTCCTACGAGCAGTACTTC.

V usage is TRBV5-6 and J usage is TRBJ1-2; 9 nucleotides line up with TRBD1. Germline CDR1 and CDR2: SGHDT and YYEEEE. V shed 4 bases, J shed 8 bases, and the junction held 6 bases outside the gene matches. There are 13 residues in the CDR3. The CDR3 is CASSTGTGRGYTF. CDR3 in DNA: TGTGCCAGCAGCACCGGGACAGGGCGAGGCTACACCTTC.

The chain couples TRBV6-1 to TRBJ1-2; 10 nucleotides match TRBD1. This CDR3 spans 17 amino acids. Germline CDR1 and CDR2: MNHNS and SASEGT. J was trimmed by 5 bases and V by 3 bases; bases with no gene match: 12. This CDR3 is CASSENTETGGRYGYTF. CDR3 DNA: TGTGCCAGCAGTGAGAATACGGAGACAGGGGGCCGATATGGCTACACCTTC.

This chain links TRBV30 with TRBJ1-5; D uncertain. This CDR3 is built from 12 residues. V lost 5 bases and J lost 0, with 5 bases in between. Germline V gene lookup returns CDR1 GTSNPN and CDR2 SVGIG (reference sequence). CDR3 coding DNA: TGTGCCTGGGGAGGTAGCAATCAGCCCCAGCATTTT. This translates into CAWGGSNQPQHF.

CDR3: CASLSGLGGYTF. The CDR3 DNA reads as TGTGCCAGCTTATCAGGGCTCGGTGGCTACACCTTC. This rearrangement joins TRBV27 to TRBJ1-2; D perhaps matches TRBD1 (5 bases). The CDR3 extends over 12 amino acids. Trimming cost V 8 bases and J 7 bases, with 14 bases left between them. The germline V gene encodes CDR1 MNHEY and CDR2 SMNVEV (reference sequence).

The rearrangement uses TRBV12-5 and TRBJ2-1; 8 bases align to TRBD2. This CDR3 contains 16 residues. CDR1 is LGHNT and CDR2 is FRNRAP in the germline V gene. V gave up 0 bases and J gave up 7 bases; unmatched junction bases: 8. The CDR3 DNA sequence: TGTGCTAGTGGTTTGGTACGAAGCGGGGGTCCTAATGAGCAGTTCTTC. As protein: CASGLVRSGGPNEQFF.

The chain employs TRBV2 and TRBJ1-2, with D hard to call. Germline CDR1 is SNHLY and CDR2 is FYNNEI. The CDR3 runs to 14 residues. V lost 6 bases, J lost 2 bases, and 13 bases lay in between. The CDR3, as DNA: TGTGCCAGCAGAAGTACAGAAAGGAACTATGGCTACACCTTC. It specifies CASRSTERNYGYTF.

V usage is TRBV5-1 and J usage is TRBJ2-5; D gene unclear. Looked up from germline, CDR1 is SGHRS and CDR2 is YFSETQ. The CDR3 is 14 residues long. Trimming took off 0 bases at V and 5 bases at J, with 11 bases between the two ends. The CDR3 reads CASSLESGRETQYF. The CDR3 DNA reads TGCGCCAGCAGCTTGGAATCAGGTCGGGAGACCCAGTACTTC. Full variable domain (outside the CDR3, taken from reference TRBV5-1 and TRBJ2-5): KAGVTQTPRYLIKTRGQQVTLSCSPISGHRSVSWYQQTPGQGLQFLFEYFSETQRNKGNFPGRFSGRQFSNSRSEMNVSTLELGDSALYLCASSLESGRETQYFGPGTRLLVL.

V usage is TRBV6-1 and J usage is TRBJ1-1, with a possible D match to TRBD1 (6 bases). The CDR3 is 15 residues long. The V end was cut by 3 bases, the J end by 1 base, with 12 bases between. Germline-derived CDR1 and CDR2 are MNHNS and SASEGT. The CDR3 region has the DNA TGTGCCAGCAGTGAGTGGGCAGGGGCGAACACTGAAGCTTTCTTT. Protein sequence: CASSEWAGANTEAFF.

The table lists this clone with a few counts. V gene TRBV28 combines with J gene TRBJ2-7, with TRBD2 as a possible D gene (6 bases). CDR1 is MDHEN, CDR2 SYDVKM, per germline. V gave up 8 bases and J gave up 7 bases, with 24 bases separating them. The CDR3 length is 15 residues. The CDR3 region has the DNA TGTGCCAGCGGTGTTAGCGGAGGCCCATGGGGTGAGCAGTACTTC. Its protein is CASGVSGGPWGEQYF.

This clone has more than one count but fewer than ten. The chain has TRBV12-5 and TRBJ1-1, with D possibly being TRBD1 (6 bases). V lost 4 bases to trimming and J lost 0 bases, with 9 bases between them. The CDR3 loop spans 14 amino acids. In germline, CDR1 is LGHNT, CDR2 FRNRAP. The CDR3 loop is CASGSGQLNTEAFF. In DNA form, the CDR3 reads TGTGCTAGTGGTTCCGGACAGTTGAACACTGAAGCTTTCTTT. Full variable domain (missing parts from reference TRBV12-5 and TRBJ1-1): DARVTQTPRHKVTEMGQEVTMRCQPILGHNTVFWYRQTMMQGLELLAYFRNRAPLDDSGMPKDRFSAEMPDATLATLKIQPSEPRDSAVYFCASGSGQLNTEAFFGQGTRLTVV.

This clone was seen a handful of times. Germline and junction disagree at one end, which may indicate a read error. The V gene is TRBV7-2, the J gene TRBJ2-3; unclear D gene. The germline V gene has CDR1 SGHTA and CDR2 FQGNSA. There are 11 residues in the CDR3. The CDR3 coding sequence is TGTGCCAGTCGATTCACAGATACGCAGTGTTTT. Translating gives CASRFTDTQCF.

In this sample, this clone turned up once. This rearrangement joins TRBV19 to TRBJ2-1, with TRBD2 matching over 8 bases. V lost 6 bases, J lost 5 bases, and 9 bases stayed unmatched. The CDR3 extends over 15 amino acids. Germline V lookup: CDR1 LNHDA, CDR2 SQIVND (reference sequence). The CDR3 bases are TGTGCCAGTAGCCTACTAGCGGAAGGGAACAATGAGCAGTTCTTC. It is translated as CASSLLAEGNNEQFF.

The V gene is TRBV5-1, the J gene TRBJ2-7; 8 nucleotides match TRBD2. The V gene end was trimmed by 1 base and the J gene end by 3 bases; junction bases not matched to a gene: 6. This CDR3 region has 15 residues. Germline assignment: CDR1 SGHRS and CDR2 YFSETQ. This chain's CDR3 is CASSLSGSGSYEQYF. CDR3 DNA: TGCGCCAGCAGCTTGAGTGGGAGCGGGAGCTACGAGCAGTACTTC.

The V gene is TRBV4-1, the J gene TRBJ2-4; 9 nucleotides align to TRBD1. The germline CDR1 and CDR2 sequences are MGHRA and YSYEKL. Trimming took 1 base from V and 0 from J; bases not matched to a gene: 7. CDR3 length: 18 residues. The CDR3 DNA sequence: TGCGCCAGCAGCCAAGGACAGGGGGGGCGTATAGCCAAAAACATTCAGTACTTC. Residues: CASSQGQGGRIAKNIQYF.

The J gene is TRBJ2-3, the V gene TRBV10-3; 7 bases map to TRBD1. Germline V gives CDR1 ENHRY, CDR2 SYGVKD. This CDR3 is built from 14 residues. V lost 6 bases, J lost 1 base, and 4 bases stayed unmatched. The CDR3 spells CAISRDRRTDTQYF. CDR3 nucleotide sequence: TGTGCCATCAGCAGGGACAGACGCACAGATACGCAGTATTTT.

The V and J genes are TRBV6-5 and TRBJ2-3; 10 bases map to TRBD2. Unmatched junction bases numbered 10, after V lost 7 bases and J lost 6 bases. Per germline, CDR1 MNHEY and CDR2 SVGAGI. The CDR3 runs 15 residues. The CDR3 nucleotides are TGTGCCAGCACACCGAGCGGGAGGGGTTGGGATACGCAGTATTTT. As protein: CASTPSGRGWDTQYF.

This sequence joins TRBV7-8 and TRBJ2-7; tentatively, D is TRBD1 (6 bases). Germline V gene data show CDR1 as SGHVS and CDR2 as FQNEAQ. V was trimmed by 3 bases and J by 4 bases, leaving 10 bases between them. There are 13 residues in the CDR3. CDR3 in amino acids: CASSLDRIYEQYF. In DNA, the CDR3 is TGTGCCAGCAGCTTGGACAGAATATACGAGCAGTACTTC. Based on the CDR3 plus reference TRBV7-8 and TRBJ2-7, the full variable domain is GAGVSQSPRYKVAKRGQDVALRCDPISGHVSLFWYQQALGQGPEFLTYFQNEAQLDKSGLPSDRFFAERPEGSVSTLKIQRTQQEDSAVYLCASSLDRIYEQYFGPGTRLTVT.